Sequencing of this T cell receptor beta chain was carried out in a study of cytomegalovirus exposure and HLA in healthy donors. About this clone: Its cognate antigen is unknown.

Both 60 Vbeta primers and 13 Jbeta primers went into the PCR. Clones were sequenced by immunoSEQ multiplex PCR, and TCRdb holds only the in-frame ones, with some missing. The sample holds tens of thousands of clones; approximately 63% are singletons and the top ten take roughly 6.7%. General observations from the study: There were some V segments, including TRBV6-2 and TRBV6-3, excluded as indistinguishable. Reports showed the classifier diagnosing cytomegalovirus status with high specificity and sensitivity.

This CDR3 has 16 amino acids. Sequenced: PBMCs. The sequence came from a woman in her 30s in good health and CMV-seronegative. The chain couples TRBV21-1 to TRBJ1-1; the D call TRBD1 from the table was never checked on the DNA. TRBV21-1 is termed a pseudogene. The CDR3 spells CASKNRKMVCGTEAFF. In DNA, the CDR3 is TGTGCCAGCAAAAACAGGAAAATGGTGTGTGGCACTGAAGCTTTCTTT.